Given below is one TCR beta chain in context. This CDR3 spans 15 amino acids. Losses at the gene ends were 5 bases for V and 2 bases for J; bases not matched to a gene: 6. Germline CDR1 and CDR2: MGHDK and SYGVNS. This sample was taken from a study of blood T cell repertoires in COVID-19. The assay was immunoSEQ multiplex PCR, and TCRdb's table has in-frame clones only and misses some. The repertoire holds approximately 76,000 clones, with roughly 82% as singletons. The V gene is TRBV25-1, the J gene TRBJ2-7; 10 bases match TRBD2. This sequence originates from a middle-aged man with acute or convalescent COVID-19. Material: peripheral blood. Here the CDR3 reads CASSQLAGPTYEQYF. The CDR3 DNA follows: TGTGCCAGCAGTCAACTAGCGGGACCAACCTACGAGCAGTACTTC.